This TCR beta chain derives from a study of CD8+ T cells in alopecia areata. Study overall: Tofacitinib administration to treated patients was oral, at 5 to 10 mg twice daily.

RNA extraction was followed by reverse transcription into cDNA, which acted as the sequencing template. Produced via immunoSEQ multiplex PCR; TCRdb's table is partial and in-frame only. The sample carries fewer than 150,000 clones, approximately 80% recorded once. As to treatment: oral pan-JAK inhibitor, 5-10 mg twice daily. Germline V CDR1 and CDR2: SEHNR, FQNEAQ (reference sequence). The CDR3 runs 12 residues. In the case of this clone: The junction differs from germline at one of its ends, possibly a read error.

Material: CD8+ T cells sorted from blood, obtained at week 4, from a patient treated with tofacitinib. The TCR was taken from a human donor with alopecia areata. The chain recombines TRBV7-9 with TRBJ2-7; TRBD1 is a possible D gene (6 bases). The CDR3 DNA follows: TGTGCCAGCAGCTTGGGAGTGGGACACATCCACTTC. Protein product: CASSLGVGHIHF.